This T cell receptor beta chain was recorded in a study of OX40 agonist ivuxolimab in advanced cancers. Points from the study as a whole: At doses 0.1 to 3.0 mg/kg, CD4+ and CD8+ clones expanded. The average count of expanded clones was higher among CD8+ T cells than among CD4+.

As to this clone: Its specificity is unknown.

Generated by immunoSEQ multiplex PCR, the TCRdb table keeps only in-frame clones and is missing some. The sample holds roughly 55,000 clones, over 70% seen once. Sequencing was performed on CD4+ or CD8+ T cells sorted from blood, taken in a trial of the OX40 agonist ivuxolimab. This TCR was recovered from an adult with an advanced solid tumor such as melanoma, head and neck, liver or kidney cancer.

CDR3 nucleotides: TGCGCCAGCAGCTTGGTCGCTCCCCTGAAGGGGGGTCACACTGAAGCTTTCTTT. Protein sequence: CASSLVAPLKGGHTEAFF. The chain uses TRBV5-1 and TRBJ1-1; D might be TRBD1 (6 bases). V shed 0 bases and J shed 3 bases, with 21 bases lying between them. Per the germline V gene, CDR1 is SGHRS and CDR2 is YFSETQ. The CDR3 runs 18 residues.